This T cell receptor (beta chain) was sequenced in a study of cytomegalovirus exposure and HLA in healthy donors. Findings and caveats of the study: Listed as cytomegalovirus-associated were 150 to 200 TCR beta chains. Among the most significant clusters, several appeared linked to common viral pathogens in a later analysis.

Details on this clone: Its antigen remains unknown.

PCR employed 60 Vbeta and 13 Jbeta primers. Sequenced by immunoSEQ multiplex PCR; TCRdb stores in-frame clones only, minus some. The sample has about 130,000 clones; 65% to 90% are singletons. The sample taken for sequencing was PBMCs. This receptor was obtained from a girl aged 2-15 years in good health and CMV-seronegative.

The CDR3 here is CASSYRDRGTFYEQYF. In DNA form, the CDR3 reads TGTGCCAGCAGTTATAGGGACAGGGGAACGTTTTACGAGCAGTACTTC. V is TRBV6-6 and J is TRBJ2-7, with 10 bases fitting TRBD1. CDR1 MNHNY and CDR2 SVGAGI come from the germline V gene (reference sequence). V shed 3 bases and J 4 bases; nucleotides not matched to a gene: 9. The CDR3 is made up of 16 amino acids.